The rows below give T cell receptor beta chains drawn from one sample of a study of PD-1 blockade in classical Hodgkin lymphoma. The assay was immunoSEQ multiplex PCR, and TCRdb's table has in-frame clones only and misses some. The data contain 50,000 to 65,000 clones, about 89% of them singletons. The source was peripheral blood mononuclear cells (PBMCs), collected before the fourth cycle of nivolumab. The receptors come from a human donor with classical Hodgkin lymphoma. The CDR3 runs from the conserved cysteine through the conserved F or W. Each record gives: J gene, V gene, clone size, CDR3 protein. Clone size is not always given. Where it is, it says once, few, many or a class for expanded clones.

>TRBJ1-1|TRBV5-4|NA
CASSLGGWRRMNTEAFF
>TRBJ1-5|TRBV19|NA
CASSITASPYSNQPQHF
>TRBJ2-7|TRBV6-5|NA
CASATRSTYEQYF
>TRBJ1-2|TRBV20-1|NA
CSASTEWGYTF
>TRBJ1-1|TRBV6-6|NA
CASSSQGTEAFF
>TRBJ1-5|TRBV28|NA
CASSTGEGFGNQPQHF
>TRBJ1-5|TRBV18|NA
CASSSLSGGSNQPQHF
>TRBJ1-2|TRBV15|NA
CATSGGPYGYTF
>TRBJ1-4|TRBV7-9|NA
CASSFVGLNEKLFF
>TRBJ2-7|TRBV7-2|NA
CASSHYEGVYYEQYF
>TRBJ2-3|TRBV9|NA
CASSMASGRDTQYF
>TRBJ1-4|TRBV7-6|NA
CASSQARSGELFF
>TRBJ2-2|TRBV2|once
CATETSNTGELFF
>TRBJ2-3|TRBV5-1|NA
CASSLVGLSSDTQYF
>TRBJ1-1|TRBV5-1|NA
CASSLGWGGNTEAFF
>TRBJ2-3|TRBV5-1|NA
CASSPYSTDTQYF
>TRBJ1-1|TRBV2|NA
CASSVEVLNTEAFF
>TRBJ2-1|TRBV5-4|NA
CASSFKIVPSYNEQFF
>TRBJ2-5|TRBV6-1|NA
CASSVRYQETQYF
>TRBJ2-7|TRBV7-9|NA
CASSLWPTSGAYEQYF
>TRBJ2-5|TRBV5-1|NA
CASSFGTGTEETQYF
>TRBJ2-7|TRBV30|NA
CAWSMTSGAYEQYF
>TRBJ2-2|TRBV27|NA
CASADSTGELFF
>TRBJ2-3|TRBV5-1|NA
CASSSGLDRRTDTQYF
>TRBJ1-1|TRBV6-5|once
CASSYTRFGQARQAFF
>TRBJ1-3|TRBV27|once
CASSSTGGQGGVVYF
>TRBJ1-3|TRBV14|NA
CASSLTGARSGDTIYF
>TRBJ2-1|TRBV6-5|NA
CASSSSRRGVEQFF
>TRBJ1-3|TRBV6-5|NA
CASSYLGVSGNTIYF
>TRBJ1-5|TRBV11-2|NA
CASSGKGRNQPQHF
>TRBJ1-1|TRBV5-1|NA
CASSLAGWDTEAFF
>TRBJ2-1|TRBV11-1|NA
CASSLEWTGLINEQFF
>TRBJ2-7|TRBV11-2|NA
CASSPGSMGRGTYEQYF
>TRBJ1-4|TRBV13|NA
CATSDRGREKLFF
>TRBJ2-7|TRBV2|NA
CASSEARGGSHEQYF
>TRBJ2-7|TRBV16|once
CASSRPDRGPYEQYF
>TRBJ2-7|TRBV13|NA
CASRYLGGYEQYF
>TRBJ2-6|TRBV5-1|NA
CASSPPTGSSGANVLTF
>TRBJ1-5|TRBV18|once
CASSRGQSNQPQHF
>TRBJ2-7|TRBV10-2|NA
CASRESGQLSSYEQYF
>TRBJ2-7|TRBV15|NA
CATKRGGSYEQYF
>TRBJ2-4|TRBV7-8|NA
CASSLSPKNIQYF
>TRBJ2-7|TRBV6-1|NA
CASRDTGPGEQYF
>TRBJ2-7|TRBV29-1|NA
CSVRQGAYEQYF
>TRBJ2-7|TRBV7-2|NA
CASSLSVGKDYEQYF
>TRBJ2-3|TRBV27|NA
CASSPGLATDTQYF
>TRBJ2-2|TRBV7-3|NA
CASSSAPGELFF
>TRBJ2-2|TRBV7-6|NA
CASSLTSAYTGELFF
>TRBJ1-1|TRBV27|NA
CASSLSGPGQDAFF
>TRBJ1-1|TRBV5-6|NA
CASSLRGPLMNTEAFF
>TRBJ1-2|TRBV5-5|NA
CASSLTFGYTF
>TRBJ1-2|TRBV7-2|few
CASSPWTVYGYTF
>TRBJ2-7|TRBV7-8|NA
CASSSTGSEQYF
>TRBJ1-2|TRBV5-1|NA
CASSLGQTNTYGYTF
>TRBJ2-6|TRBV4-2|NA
CASSRDNSGANVLTF
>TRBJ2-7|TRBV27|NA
CASSPHRGSYEQYF
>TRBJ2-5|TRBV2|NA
CAGNRRGQETQYF
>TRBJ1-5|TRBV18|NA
CASSPRPDGQPQHF
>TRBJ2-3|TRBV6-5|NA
CASSTGQGADTQYF